These 17 T cell receptor beta chains came from one sample sequenced in a study of T-cell memory formation after mild COVID-19. MiXCR, run by TCRdb on the 5' RACE reads, gives a single entry per CDR3 protein. The data hold about 130,000 distinct CDR3 sequences, with approximately 25% observed a single time. Sequences were obtained from PBMCs or a T cell subset sorted from them (not recorded which). These receptors originate from an adult woman who had mild COVID-19 (a few samples of this study predate the infection). Cell type and time point are not known.

In its sample, this clonotype was seen a few times. The chain couples TRBV5-1 to TRBJ2-6, with 7 positions matching TRBD2. The junction had 9 bases not matched to a gene; V was cut back by 6 bases and J by 0 bases. Germline lookup yields CDR1 SGHRS and CDR2 YFSETQ. The CDR3 is 17 amino acids. The CDR3 loop is CASIGSGDPSGANVLTF. The DNA for the CDR3 is TGCGCCAGCATTGGGAGCGGGGATCCCTCTGGGGCCAACGTCCTGACTTTC. Looking up the rest from reference TRBV5-1 and TRBJ2-6 gives the full variable domain: KAGVTQTPRYLIKTRGQQVTLSCSPISGHRSVSWYQQTPGQGLQFLFEYFSETQRNKGNFPGRFSGRQFSNSRSEMNVSTLELGDSALYLCASIGSGDPSGANVLTFGAGSRLTVL.

The chain joins TRBV11-3 to TRBJ1-1, with D hard to call. Trimming shortened V by 5 bases and J by 4 bases, and 8 bases separated the two germline ends. Germline V lookup: CDR1 SGHNT, CDR2 YENEEA. The CDR3 loop spans 12 amino acids. The CDR3 nucleotides read TGTGCCAGCAGCGGCCGTAGCACTGAAGCTTTCTTT. Amino acid sequence: CASSGRSTEAFF.

This clonotype was seen a few times. The chain is built from TRBV9 and TRBJ2-5, with D unclear. V was shortened by 4 bases and J by 9 bases, with 16 bases between the two germline ends. CDR1 and CDR2 (germline): SGDLS, YYNGEE. This CDR3 comprises 13 residues. The CDR3: CASSPRGRGAQYF. DNA of the CDR3: TGTGCCAGCAGCCCCCGCGGTCGAGGTGCCCAGTACTTC.

The J gene is TRBJ2-1, the V gene TRBV6-5; 10 nucleotides agree with TRBD2. The CDR3 totals 16 residues. The germline V gene encodes CDR1 MNHEY and CDR2 SVGAGI. Losses at the gene ends were 5 bases for V and 4 bases for J; bases not matched to a gene: 8. CDR3 in DNA: TGTGCCAGCAGTCTAGCGGGGGCCGGTCGTTACAATGAGCAGTTCTTC. Translation gives CASSLAGAGRYNEQFF.

This clonotype has only a few counts. The chain joins TRBV5-1 to TRBJ2-4; either TRBD1 or TRBD2 may fit D (6 bases each). V was clipped by 4 bases and J by 3 bases, with 20 bases between them. The CDR3 contains 17 residues. The V gene's germline CDR1 is SGHRS and CDR2 YFSETQ. CDR3 amino acids: CASSHGASGAVKNIQYF. The CDR3 DNA follows: TGCGCCAGCAGCCATGGGGCTTCGGGGGCGGTCAAAAACATTCAGTACTTC.

In its sample, this clonotype was seen a few times. The chain employs TRBV20-1 and TRBJ2-7; the match to TRBD1 covers 7 bases. Germline assignment: CDR1 DFQATT and CDR2 SNEGSKA (reference sequence). Germline trimming cut 5 bases from V and 2 bases from J; bases unmatched to any gene: 12. The CDR3 totals 15 residues. The DNA for the CDR3 is TGCAGTGCTCCACACCTCCGGGACAGTGCCTACGAGCAGTACTTC. This sequence encodes CSAPHLRDSAYEQYF.

The chain uses TRBV12-3 or TRBV12-4 and TRBJ2-1; 8 nucleotides agree with TRBD2. This CDR3 is built from 14 residues. V shed 7 bases and J 9 bases; nucleotides not matched to a gene: 11. The CDR3 region has the DNA TGTGCCAGCACCAGGGGACTAGATTGGCTTGAGCAGTTCTTC. This codes for CASTRGLDWLEQFF.

The rearrangement uses TRBV7-6 and TRBJ2-3, with D maybe TRBD1 (6 bases). V dropped 5 bases and J dropped 0 bases, with 12 bases sitting between them. Germline CDR1 reads SGHVS; CDR2 reads FNYEAQ. This CDR3 spans 15 amino acids. The CDR3 sequence: CASSPGTSSTDTQYF. The CDR3 DNA follows: TGTGCCAGCAGCCCTGGGACATCTAGCACAGATACGCAGTATTTT.

The DNA for the CDR3 is TGCGCCAGCAGCTTAAACCCAGGGTTGGAGACCCAGTACTTC. Protein: CASSLNPGLETQYF. The chain couples TRBV5-1 to TRBJ2-5; possibly TRBD1 for D (5 bases). Trimming removed 2 bases from V and 5 bases from J, with 13 bases in between. The V gene's germline CDR1 is SGHRS and CDR2 YFSETQ. The CDR3 spans 14 residues.

The CDR3 region is CASSTDRAITNEQFF. CDR3 coding DNA: TGTGCCAGTAGTACAGACAGGGCCATCACCAATGAGCAGTTCTTC. The chain is built from TRBV19 and TRBJ2-1; 7 bases line up with TRBD1. Trimming removed 4 bases from V and 6 bases from J; junction bases left unmatched: 9. This CDR3 has 15 amino acids. Looked up from germline, CDR1 is LNHDA and CDR2 is SQIVND (reference sequence). Combining the CDR3 with reference TRBV19 and TRBJ2-1 gives the whole variable domain DGGITQSPKYLFRKEGQNVTLSCEQNLNHDAMYWYRQDPGQGLRLIYYSQIVNDFQKGDIAEGYSVSREKKESFPLTVTSAQKNPTAFYLCASSTDRAITNEQFFGPGTRLTVL.

The chain is built from TRBV6-1 and TRBJ2-1; D is unclear. V was clipped by 8 bases and J by 9 bases, with 14 bases between them. Germline CDR1 is MNHNS and CDR2 is SASEGT. The CDR3 runs 12 residues. CDR3 DNA sequence: TGTGCCAGCCGACATGGGGATAGTGAGCAGTTCTTC. Protein sequence: CASRHGDSEQFF.

This sequence joins TRBV7-9 and TRBJ2-1; D possibly corresponds to TRBD1 (6 bases). The CDR3 is 13 amino acids. The germline V and J ends were trimmed by 6 bases and 4 bases, with 10 bases remaining between them. Germline-derived CDR1 and CDR2 are SEHNR and FQNEAQ (reference sequence). The CDR3 loop reads CASSPGQYNEQFF. The CDR3 DNA sequence: TGTGCCAGCAGTCCCGGACAGTACAATGAGCAGTTCTTC. Full variable domain (outside the CDR3, taken from reference TRBV7-9 and TRBJ2-1): DTGVSQNPRHKITKRGQNVTFRCDPISEHNRLYWYRQTLGQGPEFLTYFQNEAQLEKSRLLSDRFSAERPKGSFSTLEIQRTEQGDSAMYLCASSPGQYNEQFFGPGTRLTVL.

As DNA, the CDR3 is TGCGCCAGCAGCCCCCCTGGGGGTAGGTCCTACAATGAGCAGTTCTTC. Encoded protein: CASSPPGGRSYNEQFF. The V gene is TRBV4-1, the J gene TRBJ2-1; D tentatively reads TRBD1 or TRBD2 (5 bases each). V was trimmed by 4 bases and J by 1 base, leaving 14 bases between them. CDR3 length: 16 residues. The germline CDR1 and CDR2 sequences are MGHRA and YSYEKL.

The rearrangement joins TRBV7-9 to TRBJ2-3, with D possibly being TRBD2 (5 bases). The CDR3 has 15 amino acids. Trimming removed 3 bases at V and 2 bases at J, with 12 bases between. CDR1 is SEHNR and CDR2 is FQNEAQ in the germline V gene (reference sequence). Written as DNA, the CDR3 is TGTGCCAGCAGCTTCCCCCTGGACTTCACAGATACGCAGTATTTT. It is translated as CASSFPLDFTDTQYF.

This clonotype was seen more than once but under ten times. V gene TRBV20-1 combines with J gene TRBJ2-7; D is undetermined. Germline V gene lookup returns CDR1 DFQATT and CDR2 SNEGSKA (reference sequence). Trimming cost V 6 bases and J 0 bases, with 15 bases left between them. CDR3 length equals 14 residues. CDR3 nucleotides: TGCAGTGCCGCGACCGCTGACGGCTCCTACGAGCAGTACTTC. This encodes CSAATADGSYEQYF.

The chain combines TRBV30 with TRBJ1-1; D gene uncertain. The CDR3 is 11 residues long. Germline lookup yields CDR1 GTSNPN and CDR2 SVGIG (reference sequence). V was shortened by 2 bases and J by 5 bases, with 6 bases between the two germline ends. The CDR3 here is CAWSSGTEAFF. The CDR3 nucleotides read TGTGCCTGGAGTTCGGGGACTGAAGCTTTCTTT.

The chain couples TRBV29-1 to TRBJ2-7; 10 nucleotides match TRBD2. There are 15 residues in the CDR3. After removal of 5 bases from V and 3 bases from J, the junction contained 10 bases not matched to a gene. Germline values: CDR1 SQVTM, CDR2 ANQGSEA. CDR3 in DNA: TGCAGCGTTATCGGGACTAGCGATGGACTCTACGAGCAGTACTTC. This encodes CSVIGTSDGLYEQYF.